Listed below are T cell receptor beta chains from one sample, sequenced in a study of OX40 agonist ivuxolimab in advanced cancers. Here immunoSEQ multiplex PCR was the method, and the copy in TCRdb shows in-frame clones only, minus some. The data contain around 70,000 clones, 75% to 85% of them singletons. The sample consisted of CD4+ or CD8+ T cells sorted from blood, taken in a trial of the OX40 agonist ivuxolimab. All receptors derive from an adult with an advanced solid tumor such as melanoma, head and neck, liver or kidney cancer. CDR3s include the opening cysteine and the closing phenylalanine or tryptophan. The order of the fields is V gene, J gene, CDR3 protein.

v_gene: TRBV7-2; j_gene: TRBJ2-7; CDR3aa: CASSLTAGAYEQYF
v_gene: TRBV6-6; j_gene: TRBJ2-1; CDR3aa: CASSYSTSGGYNEQFF
v_gene: TRBV6-1; j_gene: TRBJ1-5; CDR3aa: CASSLTGTGNQPQHF
v_gene: TRBV2; j_gene: TRBJ2-1; CDR3aa: CASPGVGGGRNEQFF
v_gene: TRBV7-2; j_gene: TRBJ1-1; CDR3aa: CASSTGGIESGEAFF
v_gene: TRBV18; j_gene: TRBJ2-6; CDR3aa: CASSLREIYPSGANVLTF
v_gene: TRBV6-1; j_gene: TRBJ2-7; CDR3aa: CASSEVAAGLMGEQYF
v_gene: TRBV9; j_gene: TRBJ2-2; CDR3aa: CASSVASAGAGELFF
v_gene: TRBV6-1; j_gene: TRBJ2-7; CDR3aa: CASSGGQSIPYEQYF
v_gene: TRBV19; j_gene: TRBJ2-7; CDR3aa: CASSIPTGLPYEQYF
v_gene: TRBV7-2; j_gene: TRBJ1-2; CDR3aa: CASSLSGTASLNYGYTF
v_gene: TRBV4-3; j_gene: TRBJ2-3; CDR3aa: CASSQDLTGGGTDTQYF
v_gene: TRBV7-2; j_gene: TRBJ2-7; CDR3aa: CASSLAGRGEQYF
v_gene: TRBV5-1; j_gene: TRBJ1-4; CDR3aa: CASRLSINEKLFF
v_gene: TRBV27; j_gene: TRBJ1-5; CDR3aa: CASSLIGNQPQHF
v_gene: TRBV19; j_gene: TRBJ1-3; CDR3aa: CASSIQVRGTVDF
v_gene: TRBV4-1; j_gene: TRBJ1-6; CDR3aa: CASSQKDSYNSPLHF
v_gene: TRBV7-9; j_gene: TRBJ2-3; CDR3aa: CASSPRGTTTDTQYF
v_gene: TRBV2; j_gene: TRBJ2-7; CDR3aa: CASSLTDYEQYF
v_gene: TRBV6-6; j_gene: TRBJ2-7; CDR3aa: CASRRPGQGPYEQYF
v_gene: TRBV14; j_gene: TRBJ2-1; CDR3aa: CASSQWGSDEQFF
v_gene: TRBV5-1; j_gene: TRBJ1-2; CDR3aa: CASTPDVDYGYTF